This T cell receptor (beta chain) was obtained from a study of T cell repertoires in cytomegalovirus infection (dated by TCRdb to between 2018 and 2021). Regarding the complete study: Because public TCR beta signatures pointed to carriage of CMV infection together with the matching HLA type, the HLA type of each donor mattered for the analysis.

The research as a whole found: In the ex vivo response, HLA-C-restricted CMV-specific TCR beta clonotypes were dominant, and in two of eight donors the single most frequent clonotype came from this HLA-C-restricted group. Cumulative frequency of public TCR beta family members discriminated carriers of CMV infection plus the relevant HLA type in this cohort and an independent 352-donor cohort.

Cut back by 0 bases and 8 bases, the V and J ends lie 7 bases apart. The CDR3 runs 12 amino acids, cysteine and phenylalanine included. Left in the record is the CDR3 DNA by itself, 36 bases read in frame from the first base. The germline V gene yields SGHDN for CDR1 and FVKESK for CDR2. This clonotype was observed at least ten times. There is no known antigen for this receptor. Base qualities were left out, and no much larger clone turns up one base away. The reads were generated on an Illumina HiSeq 1500. TCRdb reworked the public reads: Q25 trimming with fastp, MiXCR clone assembly, productive beta chains retained. Under each unique CDR3 protein, matching rows form one entry showing the most common genes and DNA. In all, the sample holds tens of thousands of distinct CDR3 sequences, and more than 3% of those were seen once. 4.6% of the sample lies in the top ten.

The source material was PBMCs. Recombination joined TRBV14 with TRBJ1-2; the D gene identity is not certain. The receptor's source is a human donor in good health (CMV status not recorded). Some clones in this sample may be carry-over from other donors' samples. The CDR3 here reads CASSQDLLGYTF. The base sequence is TGTGCCAGCAGCCAAGATCTTCTAGGCTACACCTTC.